These 11 T cell receptor beta chains were sequenced from one sample in a study of shared clonotypes between healthy human individuals. Data came from immunoSEQ multiplex PCR; TCRdb stores just in-frame clones and leaves some out. This table holds about 1.9 million clones, 93% found once. Naivety among CD8 cells was defined by CD45RO negativity and positive CCR7 selection, thereby excluding terminally differentiated effector memory CD45RA+ cells. What was sequenced was naive CD8+ T cells from PBMCs. These receptors were obtained from a man younger than 35 in good health. Some clones in this sample may be carry-over from other donors' samples.

The CDR3 here is CASRTTATGTGYEKLFF. CDR3 nucleotide sequence: TGTGCCAGCAGAACTACCGCAACCGGGACAGGGTACGAAAAACTGTTTTTT. V usage is TRBV2 and J usage is TRBJ1-4, with 9 bases identical to TRBD1. CDR3 length: 17 residues. The V and J ends lost 6 bases and 8 bases, in that order; junction bases with no gene match: 16. The germline V gene has CDR1 SNHLY and CDR2 FYNNEI.

Comment on this clone: One end of the junction fails to match germline, which may point to a read error. This sequence joins TRBV7-8 and TRBJ2-1; weak D call: TRBD2 (5 bases). CDR1 is SGHVS and CDR2 is FQNEAQ in the germline V gene. This CDR3 is 14 amino acids long. The CDR3, as DNA: TGTGCCAGCAGTTTTTCCGGGGAGTACAGTGAGCAGTTCTTC. Protein: CASSFSGEYSEQFF. The complete variable domain, with remaining parts taken from reference TRBV7-8 and TRBJ2-1, reads GAGVSQSPRYKVAKRGQDVALRCDPISGHVSLFWYQQALGQGPEFLTYFQNEAQLDKSGLPSDRFFAERPEGSVSTLKIQRTQQEDSAVYLCASSFSGEYSEQFFGPGTRLTVL.

The chain carries TRBV2 and TRBJ2-7; D tentatively reads TRBD1 or TRBD2 (5 bases each). Trimming removed 8 bases at V and 0 bases at J, with 20 bases between. From germline, CDR1 is SNHLY and CDR2 FYNNEI. CDR3 length: 16 amino acids. CDR3 nucleotides: TGTGCCAGCCCTTCTAAACCGGGACGACCCTCCTACGAGCAGTACTTC. This codes for CASPSKPGRPSYEQYF.

As regards this clone: The same CDR3 is also encoded by other DNA sequences in this sample. As DNA, the CDR3 is TGTGCCAGCAGTTACAGGATGAACACTGAAGCTTTCTTT. It specifies CASSYRMNTEAFF. The gene calls are TRBV6-5 and TRBJ1-1; D remains unclear. Looked up from germline, CDR1 is MNHEY and CDR2 is SVGAGI. The CDR3 is 13 residues long. Trimming removed 2 bases from V and 0 bases from J, with 4 bases in between.

V gene TRBV9 combines with J gene TRBJ2-5, with TRBD2 matching 10 bases. J gave up 5 bases and V 5 bases, and 12 bases lay outside the gene matches. CDR3 length: 16 amino acids. Germline assignment: CDR1 SGDLS and CDR2 YYNGEE. CDR3 region: CASSTSGRAGMETQYF. CDR3 coding DNA: TGTGCCAGCAGTACGAGCGGGAGGGCCGGCATGGAGACCCAGTACTTC. Variable domain in full (rest from reference TRBV9 and TRBJ2-5): DSGVTQTPKHLITATGQRVTLRCSPRSGDLSVYWYQQSLDQGLQFLIQYYNGEERAKGNILERFSAQQFPDLHSELNLSSLELGDSALYFCASSTSGRAGMETQYFGPGTRLLVL.

The chain links TRBV7-6 to TRBJ2-7; TRBD2 matches at 9 bases. V lost 0 bases, J lost 6 bases, and 3 bases stayed unmatched. The CDR3 consists of 14 residues. Germline CDR1 SGHVS, CDR2 FNYEAQ. CDR3 in amino acids: CASSLAAGGPEQYF. The CDR3 DNA reads as TGTGCCAGCAGCTTAGCGGCGGGAGGGCCCGAGCAGTACTTC.

J is TRBJ2-5 and V is TRBV7-9, with a tentative D call TRBD1 (8 bases). The germline V and J ends were trimmed by 6 bases and 2 bases, with 16 bases remaining between them. This CDR3 contains 15 residues. Germline lookup yields CDR1 SEHNR and CDR2 FQNEAQ (reference sequence). The CDR3 protein is CASRIGQGGQETQYF. Here the CDR3 DNA reads TGTGCCAGCAGAATAGGACAGGGAGGGCAAGAGACCCAGTACTTC.

V and J are TRBV7-7 and TRBJ2-1, with 7 bases fitting TRBD1. Germline trimming cut 5 bases from V and 2 bases from J; bases unmatched to any gene: 6. There are 15 residues in the CDR3. Germline V gene lookup returns CDR1 SSHAT and CDR2 FNYEAQ (reference sequence). DNA for the CDR3: TGTGCCAGCAGCATAGGGACAGCCGCCTACAATGAGCAGTTCTTC. Residues: CASSIGTAAYNEQFF.

The V and J genes are TRBV27 and TRBJ1-2; the D gene is possibly TRBD1 (6 bases). The CDR3 totals 13 residues. Germline V gene lookup returns CDR1 MNHEY and CDR2 SMNVEV (reference sequence). Trimming shortened V by 10 bases and J by 2 bases, and 14 bases separated the two germline ends. The DNA of the CDR3 is TGTGCCACCCAAGGGGGTGGGAACTATGGCTACACCTTC. Encoded protein: CATQGGGNYGYTF.

V usage is TRBV7-9 and J usage is TRBJ2-3; D is possibly TRBD2 (5 bases). CDR1 is SEHNR, CDR2 FQNEAQ, per germline (reference sequence). The CDR3 has 18 residues. With 1 base removed from V and 2 bases from J, the gap between germline ends came to 19 bases. In DNA form, the CDR3 reads TGTGCCAGCAGCTTAGGAACCCGTATAGGACGGGACACAGATACGCAGTATTTT. This codes for CASSLGTRIGRDTDTQYF. The full variable domain, in which reference TRBV7-9 and TRBJ2-3 provide the parts outside the CDR3, is DTGVSQNPRHKITKRGQNVTFRCDPISEHNRLYWYRQTLGQGPEFLTYFQNEAQLEKSRLLSDRFSAERPKGSFSTLEIQRTEQGDSAMYLCASSLGTRIGRDTDTQYFGPGTRLTVL.

This sequence joins TRBV28 and TRBJ2-5, with D tentatively TRBD1 (5 bases). The CDR3 length is 16 residues. Germline CDR1 and CDR2: MDHEN and SYDVKM. Trimming took off 2 bases at V and 3 bases at J, with 16 bases between the two ends. The chain's CDR3 is CASSLRRSGAEETQYF. The CDR3 DNA is TGTGCCAGCAGTTTAAGGCGAAGTGGGGCGGAAGAGACCCAGTACTTC.